This TCR beta chain was sequenced for a study of cytomegalovirus exposure and HLA in healthy donors. Both 60 Vbeta primers and 13 Jbeta primers went into the PCR. Sequencing was performed with immunoSEQ multiplex PCR; in TCRdb, only in-frame clones are kept and a portion is missing. The sample contains fewer than 200,000 clones, roughly 76% of which appear only once. The V end was cut by 1 base, the J end by 2 bases, with 9 bases between. The CDR3 loop spans 15 amino acids. CDR1 and CDR2 from the germline V gene are SNHLY and FYNNEI. Note on this clone: The antigen remains unidentified.

Findings and limits, study-wide: Confirmation was obtained in vitro that a few CMV-associated chains are specific for CMV antigens. The study flagged fewer than 200 TCR beta chains as cytomegalovirus-associated. Per a later analysis, roughly 17,000 TCR beta sequences showed association with HLA alleles at 0.05 false discovery rate. TCR sequences were mostly rare, though some public TCRs occurred in many donors.

Input material: PBMCs. The chain combines TRBV2 with TRBJ1-5, with D possibly matching TRBD1 (5 bases). This TCR was recovered from a man aged 55-75 years in good health and CMV-seronegative. The CDR3 protein is CASSEVREGNQPQHF. DNA of the CDR3: TGTGCCAGCAGTGAAGTCAGGGAAGGCAATCAGCCCCAGCATTTT.